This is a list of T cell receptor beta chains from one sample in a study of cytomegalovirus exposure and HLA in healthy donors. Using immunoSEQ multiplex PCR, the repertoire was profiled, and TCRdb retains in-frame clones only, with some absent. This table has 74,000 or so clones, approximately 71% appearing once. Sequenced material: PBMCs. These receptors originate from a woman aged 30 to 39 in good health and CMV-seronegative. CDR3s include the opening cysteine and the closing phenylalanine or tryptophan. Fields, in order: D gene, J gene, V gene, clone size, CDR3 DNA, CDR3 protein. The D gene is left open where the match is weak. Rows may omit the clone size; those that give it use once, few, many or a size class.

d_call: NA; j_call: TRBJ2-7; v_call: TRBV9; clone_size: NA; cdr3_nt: TGTGCCAGCAGCGTAGATTCTAGGGGGACCGGCAACTACGAGCAGTACTTC; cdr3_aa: CASSVDSRGTGNYEQYF
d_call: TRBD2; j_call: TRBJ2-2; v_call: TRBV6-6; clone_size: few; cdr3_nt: TGTGCCAGCAGCCAATCTAGCGGGGGGTATGCCGGGGAGCTGTTTTTT; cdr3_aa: CASSQSSGGYAGELFF
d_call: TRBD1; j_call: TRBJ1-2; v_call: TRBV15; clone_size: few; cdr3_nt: TGTGCCACCAGCAGAGATAGGACAGGATCCTATGGCTACACCTTC; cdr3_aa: CATSRDRTGSYGYTF
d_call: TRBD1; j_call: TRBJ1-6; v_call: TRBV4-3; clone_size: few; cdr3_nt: TGCGCCAGCAGCTCTGGGGAAGGGGGCAATTCACCCCTCCACTTT; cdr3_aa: CASSSGEGGNSPLHF
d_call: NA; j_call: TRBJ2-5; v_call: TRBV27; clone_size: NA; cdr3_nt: TGTGCCAGCAGTTTACGGTTCCGAGAGACCCAGTACTTC; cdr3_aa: CASSLRFRETQYF
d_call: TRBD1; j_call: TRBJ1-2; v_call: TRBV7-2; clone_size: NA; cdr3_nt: TGTGCCAGCAGCTTAGGACAGGGGAACTATGGCTACACCTTC; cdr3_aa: CASSLGQGNYGYTF
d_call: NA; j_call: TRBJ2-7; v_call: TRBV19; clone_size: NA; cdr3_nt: TGTGCCAGTAGTATACCGACACAGGGAGCCCACGAGCAGTACTTC; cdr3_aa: CASSIPTQGAHEQYF
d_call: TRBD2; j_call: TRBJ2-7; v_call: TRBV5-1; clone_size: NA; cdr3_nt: TGCGCCAGCAGCTTGGGAGGGACTAGCGGGGGGACCTCCTACGAGCAGTACTTC; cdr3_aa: CASSLGGTSGGTSYEQYF
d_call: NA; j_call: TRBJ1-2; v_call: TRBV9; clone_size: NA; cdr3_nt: TGTGCCAGCAGCGTAGCGGGTAAAGTAGACTATGGCTACACCTTC; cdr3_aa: CASSVAGKVDYGYTF
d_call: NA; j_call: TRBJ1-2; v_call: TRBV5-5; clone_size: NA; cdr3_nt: TGTGCCAGCAGCTTGGGGCAGGCGAACTATGGCTACACCTTC; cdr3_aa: CASSLGQANYGYTF
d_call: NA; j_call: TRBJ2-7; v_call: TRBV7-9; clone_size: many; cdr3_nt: TGTGCCAGCAGCTTAGTCTGGAGCTACGAGCAGTACTTC; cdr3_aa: CASSLVWSYEQYF
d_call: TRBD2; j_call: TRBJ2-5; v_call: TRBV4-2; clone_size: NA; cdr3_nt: TGTGCCAGCAGCCAGGGGGGCGCGGGGGGCCAGGAGACCCAGTACTTC; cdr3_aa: CASSQGGAGGQETQYF
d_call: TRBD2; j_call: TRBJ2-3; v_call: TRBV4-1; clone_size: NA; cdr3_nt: TGCGCCAGCAGCCAAGATTCCAGCGGGGGGTACACAGATACGCAGTATTTT; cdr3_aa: CASSQDSSGGYTDTQYF
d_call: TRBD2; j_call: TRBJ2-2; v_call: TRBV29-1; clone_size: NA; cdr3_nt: TGCAGCGTTTCGAATACGGGGGGCGGGGAGCTGTTTTTT; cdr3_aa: CSVSNTGGGELFF
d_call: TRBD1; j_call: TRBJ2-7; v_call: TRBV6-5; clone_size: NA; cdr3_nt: TGTGCCATCAGGGGGGACAGGGGATCCTACGAGCAGTACTTC; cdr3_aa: CAIRGDRGSYEQYF
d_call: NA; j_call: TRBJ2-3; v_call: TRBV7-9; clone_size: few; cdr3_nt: TGTGCCAGCAGCTTGTTGCTAGCGCAAGATACGCAGTATTTT; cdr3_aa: CASSLLLAQDTQYF